The text below deals with one T cell receptor beta chain. Assay used: immunoSEQ multiplex PCR; TCRdb lists only in-frame clones, some missing. Of some 64,000 clones listed, over 90% are singletons. J lost 7 bases, V lost 4 bases, and 9 bases had no gene match. Germline loops: CDR1 MDHEN, CDR2 SYDVKM. The length of the CDR3 is 16 residues. This specimen comes from a study of OX40 agonist ivuxolimab in advanced cancers. Study overall: Each dose-escalation patient presented with hepatocellular carcinoma, melanoma, renal cell or head and neck cancer. Three patients had partial responses: one hepatocellular carcinoma, two cutaneous melanoma.

Autoimmune disease history or systemic immunosuppression barred patients. This material consisted of CD4+ or CD8+ T cells sorted from blood, taken in a trial of the OX40 agonist ivuxolimab. The rearrangement uses TRBV28 and TRBJ1-5, with TRBD1 matching over 11 bases. The clonotype comes from an adult with an advanced solid tumor such as melanoma, head and neck, liver or kidney cancer. The CDR3 bases are TGTGCCAGCAGTTCACCCTGGACAGGGGGCTCGCAGCCCCAGCATTTT. Amino acid sequence: CASSSPWTGGSQPQHF.